The source of this T cell receptor beta chain is a study of long-term antiretroviral therapy in people with HIV. The study's findings and limits: Increased diversity was seen after ART, yet it remained lower than in transplant donor controls.

In this sample, this clone turned up once. Its specificity is not known. The CDR3 has 14 residues. Germline CDR1 SGHDT, CDR2 YYEEEE. V was pared by 4 bases and J by 6 bases, with 16 bases between. With survey level as its setting, the immunoSEQ assay was v3.0. Sequencing used immunoSEQ multiplex PCR; TCRdb keeps in-frame clones, though not all of them. The table records 30,000 to 45,000 clones, 75% to 85% of them present only once. The sample was unsorted PBMCs, taken 3.4 years after starting antiretroviral therapy. The clonotype originates from a man aged 30 to 39 with HIV. V and J are TRBV5-6 and TRBJ1-1; D is undetermined. The CDR3 DNA is TGTGCCAGCAGCCTATGGGGTATGCGGCCTGAAGCTTTCTTT. Protein: CASSLWGMRPEAFF.